The 5 T cell receptor beta chains below come from one sample, sequenced in a study of blood T cell repertoires in COVID-19. Measured with immunoSEQ multiplex PCR; TCRdb has only the in-frame clones, and not every one. This table holds about 170,000 clones, about nine tenths found once. Sequencing used peripheral blood. The receptors shown here come from an older woman with COVID-19, enrolled during active disease.

The chain links TRBV6-1 to TRBJ2-5; 8 nucleotides align to TRBD1. This CDR3 has 14 amino acids. V shed 1 base, J shed 5 bases, and the junction held 3 bases outside the gene matches. CDR1 and CDR2 (germline): MNHNS, SASEGT. CDR3 protein: CASSEGTGGETQYF. The CDR3 bases are TGTGCCAGCAGTGAAGGTACAGGGGGGGAGACCCAGTACTTC.

The chain combines TRBV5-1 with TRBJ2-2; TRBD2 might be the D (5 bases). This CDR3 contains 15 residues. The germline V and J ends were trimmed by 4 bases and 7 bases, with 17 bases remaining between them. Germline CDR1 reads SGHRS; CDR2 reads YFSETQ. In DNA, the CDR3 is TGCGCCAGCAGCCTTACCACGGGATCAGGCGGGGAGCTGTTTTTT. Protein: CASSLTTGSGGELFF.

This rearrangement joins TRBV5-1 to TRBJ2-7, with TRBD1 identical over 10 bases. V gave up 5 bases and J gave up 5 bases; unmatched junction bases: 10. This CDR3 is 15 amino acids long. Germline CDR1 SGHRS, CDR2 YFSETQ. The CDR3 region is CASSSGTGEINEQYF. For the CDR3, the DNA is TGCGCCAGCAGTTCCGGGACAGGGGAAATTAACGAGCAGTACTTC.

The chain couples TRBV27 to TRBJ1-2; D is possibly TRBD1 (5 bases). The CDR3 runs 13 residues. Germline loops: CDR1 MNHEY, CDR2 SMNVEV (reference sequence). Trimming removed 5 bases from V and 7 bases from J, with 14 bases in between. The CDR3 reads CASSLGGILGYTF. The CDR3 DNA sequence: TGTGCCAGCAGTCTTGGGGGGATTCTTGGCTACACCTTC.

The chain combines TRBV9 with TRBJ2-4; maybe TRBD1 (5 bases). The CDR3 length is 16 residues. Per the germline V gene, CDR1 is SGDLS and CDR2 is YYNGEE. V shed 0 bases and J shed 2 bases, with 12 bases lying between them. This CDR3 reads CASSVGPGSTKNIQYF. The CDR3 DNA is TGTGCCAGCAGCGTAGGACCAGGGTCTACCAAAAACATTCAGTACTTC.